This T cell receptor beta chain was recovered during a study of Ad26.COV2.S vaccination and SARS-CoV-2 variants. Sequenced by immunoSEQ multiplex PCR; TCRdb stores in-frame clones only, minus some. Counted here are over 400,000 clones, 90% occurring once; the ten biggest clones make up less than 4.5%. Trimming pared 7 bases from V and 0 bases from J, leaving 4 bases between. CDR1 LNHDA and CDR2 SQIVND come from the germline V gene (reference sequence). The CDR3 has 13 amino acids. As for treatment: about 20 received Ad26.COV2.S at low or high dose, single or two shots; 5 received placebo; per-sample allocation not given. It was on day 63 after the first vaccine or placebo injection that samples were taken. Based in Boston, the donor was an adult of 18-55 years. Vaccine was an Ad26 vector expressing Wuhan-strain SARS-CoV-2 spike.

The TCR originated in a person aged 18-65 years who received the Ad26.COV2.S COVID-19 vaccine or a placebo. The gene calls are TRBV19 and TRBJ2-6; D uncertain. The sequencing used peripheral blood, collected in a trial of Ad26.COV2.S vaccine versus placebo. In nucleotides, the CDR3 is TGTGCCAGTATTCCCTCTGGGGCCAACGTCCTGACTTTC. Translation: CASIPSGANVLTF.